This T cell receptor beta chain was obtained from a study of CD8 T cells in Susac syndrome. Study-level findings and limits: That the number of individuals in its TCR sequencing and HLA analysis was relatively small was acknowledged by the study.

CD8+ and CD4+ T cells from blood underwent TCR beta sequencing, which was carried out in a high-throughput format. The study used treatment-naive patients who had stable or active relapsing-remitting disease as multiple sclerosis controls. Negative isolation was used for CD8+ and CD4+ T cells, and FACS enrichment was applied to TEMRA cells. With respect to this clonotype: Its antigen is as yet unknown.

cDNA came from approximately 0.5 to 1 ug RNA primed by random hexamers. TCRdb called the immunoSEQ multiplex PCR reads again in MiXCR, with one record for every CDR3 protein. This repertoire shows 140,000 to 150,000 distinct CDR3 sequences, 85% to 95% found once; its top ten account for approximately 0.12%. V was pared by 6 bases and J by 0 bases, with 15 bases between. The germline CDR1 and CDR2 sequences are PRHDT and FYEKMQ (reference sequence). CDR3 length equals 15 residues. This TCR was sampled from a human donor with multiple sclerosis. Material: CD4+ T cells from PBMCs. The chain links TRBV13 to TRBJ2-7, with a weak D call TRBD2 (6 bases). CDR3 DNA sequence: TGTGCCAGCAGTCTTCGGGCGGGGAGCTCCTACGAGCAGTACTTC. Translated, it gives CASSLRAGSSYEQYF.